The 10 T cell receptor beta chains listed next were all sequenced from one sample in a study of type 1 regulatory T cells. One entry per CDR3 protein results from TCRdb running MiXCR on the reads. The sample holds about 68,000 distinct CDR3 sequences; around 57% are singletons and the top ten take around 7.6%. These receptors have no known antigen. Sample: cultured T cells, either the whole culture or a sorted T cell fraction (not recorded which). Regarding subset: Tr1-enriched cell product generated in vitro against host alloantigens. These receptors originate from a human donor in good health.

The CDR3 nucleotides are TGTGCCAGCAGTGACCCGACTAGCCTCATTACCTACGAGCAGTACTTC. Residues: CASSDPTSLITYEQYF. The chain employs TRBV6-1 and TRBJ2-7; 7 bases map to TRBD2. This CDR3 is 16 amino acids long. J gave up 2 bases and V 3 bases, and 10 bases lay outside the gene matches. In germline, CDR1 is MNHNS, CDR2 SASEGT.

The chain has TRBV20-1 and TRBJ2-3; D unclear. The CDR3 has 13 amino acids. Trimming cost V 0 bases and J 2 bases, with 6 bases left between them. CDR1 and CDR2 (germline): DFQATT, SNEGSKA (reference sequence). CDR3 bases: TGCAGTGCTAGAGAGTTGCTCACAGATACGCAGTATTTT. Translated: CSARELLTDTQYF.

CDR3 in amino acids: CSARETLAGEQYF. The CDR3 nucleotides read TGCAGTGCTAGAGAAACATTAGCGGGCGAGCAGTACTTC. The chain carries TRBV20-1 and TRBJ2-7; TRBD2 matches 7 bases. The CDR3 has 13 amino acids. CDR1 DFQATT and CDR2 SNEGSKA come from the germline V gene (reference sequence). The junction had 5 bases not matched to a gene; V was cut back by 0 bases and J by 6 bases.

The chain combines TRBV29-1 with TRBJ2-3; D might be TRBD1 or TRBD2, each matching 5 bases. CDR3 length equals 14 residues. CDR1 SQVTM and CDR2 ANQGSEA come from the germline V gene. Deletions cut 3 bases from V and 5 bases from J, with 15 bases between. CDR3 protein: CSVDASPGGDTQYF. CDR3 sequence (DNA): TGCAGCGTTGATGCTAGCCCTGGGGGAGATACGCAGTATTTT.

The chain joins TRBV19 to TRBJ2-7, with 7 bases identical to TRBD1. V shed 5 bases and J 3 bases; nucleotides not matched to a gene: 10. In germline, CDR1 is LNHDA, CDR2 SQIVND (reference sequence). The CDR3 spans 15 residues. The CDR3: CASSETGECVYEQYF. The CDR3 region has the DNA TGTGCCAGTAGTGAAACAGGGGAATGCGTCTACGAGCAGTACTTC.

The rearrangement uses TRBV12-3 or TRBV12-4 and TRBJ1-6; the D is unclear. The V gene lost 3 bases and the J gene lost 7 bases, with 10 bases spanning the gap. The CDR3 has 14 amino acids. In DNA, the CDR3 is TGTGCCAGCAGTTTTGCACTGACGAATTCACCCCTCCACTTT. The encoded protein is CASSFALTNSPLHF.

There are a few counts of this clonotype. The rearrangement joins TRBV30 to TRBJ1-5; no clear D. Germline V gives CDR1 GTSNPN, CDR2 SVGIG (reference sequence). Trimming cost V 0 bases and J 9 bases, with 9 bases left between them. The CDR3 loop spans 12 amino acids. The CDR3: CAWSVAERPQHF. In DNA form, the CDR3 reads TGTGCCTGGAGTGTAGCCGAGAGGCCCCAGCATTTT.

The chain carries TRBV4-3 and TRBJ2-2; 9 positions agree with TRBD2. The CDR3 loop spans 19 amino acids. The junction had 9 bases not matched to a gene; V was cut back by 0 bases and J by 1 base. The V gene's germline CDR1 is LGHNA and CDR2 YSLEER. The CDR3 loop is CASSQDRGSGSLNTGELFF. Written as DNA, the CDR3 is TGCGCCAGCAGCCAAGATCGAGGTAGCGGGAGCTTGAACACCGGGGAGCTGTTTTTT.

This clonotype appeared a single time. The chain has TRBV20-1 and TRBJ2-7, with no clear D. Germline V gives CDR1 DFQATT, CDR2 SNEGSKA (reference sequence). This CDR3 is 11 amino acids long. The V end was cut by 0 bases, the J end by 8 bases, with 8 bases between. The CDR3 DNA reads TGCAGTGCTAGAGATCCGCTCCAGCAGTACTTC. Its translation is CSARDPLQQYF.

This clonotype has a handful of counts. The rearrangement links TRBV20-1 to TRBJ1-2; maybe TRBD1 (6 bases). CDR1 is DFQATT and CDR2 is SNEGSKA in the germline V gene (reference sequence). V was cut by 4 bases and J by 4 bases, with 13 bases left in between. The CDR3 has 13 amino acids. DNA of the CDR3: TGCAGTGCTACCCCCGACAGGATCTATGGCTACACCTTC. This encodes CSATPDRIYGYTF.